Listed below are T cell receptor beta chains from one sample, sequenced in a study of blood T cell repertoires in COVID-19. Method: immunoSEQ multiplex PCR; TCRdb's copy keeps in-frame clones and lacks some. The profile shows approximately 150,000 clones, around 84% of them singletons. The source material was PBMCs or T cells enriched from blood (not recorded which). These receptors all come from a woman aged 50 to 60 who had recovered from COVID-19. Both conserved end residues are part of each CDR3. The D gene is left open where the match is weak. Clone size is given for some rows only: seen once, a few or many times, or a class if the clone is expanded.

abundance	d_gene	v_gene	j_gene	CDR3aa	CDR3nt
-	-	TRBV19	TRBJ1-2	CASSVGLIYGYTF	TGTGCCAGTAGTGTAGGACTGATATATGGCTACACCTTC
few	-	TRBV29-1	TRBJ2-3	CSVEALGASTQYF	TGCAGCGTTGAAGCCTTGGGGGCTAGCACGCAGTATTTT
few	-	TRBV19	TRBJ1-6	CASSGGGTASYNSPLHF	TGTGCCAGTAGCGGCGGGGGTACGGCGTCCTATAATTCACCCCTCCACTTT
-	-	TRBV19	TRBJ2-3	CASSIAPGTSTDTQYF	TGTGCCAGTAGTATAGCGCCAGGGACAAGCACAGATACGCAGTATTTT
-	TRBD2	TRBV2	TRBJ2-1	CASSRSGGIAGGNEQFF	TGTGCCAGCAGCAGGTCAGGGGGAATAGCGGGAGGAAATGAGCAGTTCTTC
-	-	TRBV2	TRBJ2-2	CASSGAPGNTGELFF	TGTGCCAGCAGTGGAGCACCGGGTAACACCGGGGAGCTGTTTTTT
-	TRBD1	TRBV6-5	TRBJ2-3	CASVWDSVIDTQYF	TGTGCCAGCGTTTGGGACAGTGTCATAGATACGCAGTATTTT
-	TRBD1	TRBV24-1	TRBJ2-5	CATSDRGETQYF	TGTGCCACCAGCGACAGGGGAGAGACCCAGTACTTC
-	-	TRBV3-1/TRBV3-2	TRBJ1-4	CASSFWTNNEKLFF	TGTGCCAGCAGCTTTTGGACTAATAATGAAAAACTGTTTTTT
few	TRBD2	TRBV5-1	TRBJ2-1	CASSLGLAGGENEQFF	TGCGCCAGCAGCCTGGGACTAGCGGGAGGCGAAAATGAGCAGTTCTTC
once	-	TRBV2	TRBJ2-7	CASSEGWGTGDEQYF	TGTGCCAGCAGTGAAGGGTGGGGGACGGGGGACGAGCAGTACTTC
-	-	TRBV28	TRBJ2-1	CASSLARVRGNEQFF	TGTGCCAGCAGTTTAGCCCGGGTAAGGGGCAATGAGCAGTTCTTC
-	-	TRBV7-2	TRBJ2-7	CASSLEPGFPSTRQYF	TGTGCCAGCAGCTTAGAACCAGGCTTCCCCTCTACGCGGCAGTACTTC
few	TRBD1	TRBV6-5	TRBJ1-6	CASSTVDRGTSPLHF	TGTGCCAGCAGTACCGTAGACAGGGGGACTTCACCCCTCCACTTT
-	TRBD2	TRBV24-1	TRBJ2-1	CATGRGDYNEQFF	TGTGCCACCGGGCGGGGGGACTACAATGAGCAGTTCTTC
-	TRBD2	TRBV19	TRBJ2-1	CASSPLGTSGFGNEQFF	TGTGCCAGTAGCCCACTGGGGACTAGCGGTTTTGGCAATGAGCAGTTCTTC
-	-	TRBV7-9	TRBJ2-6	CASDRESGANVLTF	TGTGCCAGCGATAGGGAGTCTGGGGCCAACGTCCTGACTTTC
-	TRBD2	TRBV28	TRBJ2-3	CASNLSGRKTDTQYF	TGTGCCAGCAATCTGAGCGGGAGAAAGACAGATACGCAGTATTTT
-	TRBD2	TRBV7-9	TRBJ2-7	CASSMLAGAYEQYF	TGTGCCAGCAGCATGTTAGCGGGAGCCTACGAGCAGTACTTC
-	-	TRBV11-1	TRBJ1-2	CASSLGASYGYTF	TGTGCCAGCAGCTTAGGGGCGAGTTATGGCTACACCTTC
-	TRBD2	TRBV7-2	TRBJ2-2	CASSLVAGVRTGELFF	TGTGCCAGCAGCTTAGTGGCGGGAGTGAGGACCGGGGAGCTGTTTTTT
-	-	TRBV18	TRBJ2-5	CASSRFVQGLQNQETQYF	TGTGCCAGCTCACGATTTGTACAGGGTTTGCAGAACCAAGAGACCCAGTACTTC
-	TRBD1	TRBV7-9	TRBJ2-7	CASSPDRGAAEQYF	TGTGCCAGCAGCCCCGACAGGGGCGCAGCCGAGCAGTACTTC
-	-	TRBV21-1	TRBJ2-1	CASSKFEFSYNEQFF	TGTGCCAGCAGCAAATTTGAGTTCTCCTACAATGAGCAGTTCTTC
-	TRBD1	TRBV10-3	TRBJ1-2	CAISAAGQRANYGYTF	TGTGCCATCTCGGCCGCGGGACAGCGAGCTAACTATGGCTACACCTTC
-	-	TRBV20-1	TRBJ1-2	CSASLTAGYGYTF	TGCAGTGCTAGTTTGACAGCTGGCTATGGCTACACCTTC
-	-	TRBV5-6	TRBJ1-1	CASSPGGSRTYTEAFF	TGTGCCAGCAGCCCGGGTGGCAGCCGAACTTACACTGAAGCTTTCTTT
-	-	TRBV12-3/TRBV12-4	TRBJ1-5	CASSPSRFQPQHF	TGTGCCAGCAGTCCGTCTCGGTTTCAGCCCCAGCATTTT
once	-	TRBV5-6	TRBJ2-7	CASSLALTGWGEQYF	TGTGCCAGCAGCTTGGCCTTGACAGGTTGGGGCGAGCAGTACTTC
-	-	TRBV27	TRBJ1-2	CASSLSAGVGYTF	TGTGCCAGCAGTTTATCGGCAGGGGTTGGCTACACCTTC
-	-	TRBV9	TRBJ1-5	CASSVTGGGQPQHF	TGTGCCAGCAGCGTAACGGGGGGCGGTCAGCCCCAGCATTTT
-	-	TRBV11-2	TRBJ1-5	CASSFQDNQPQHF	TGTGCCAGCAGCTTCCAGGACAATCAGCCCCAGCATTTT
-	-	TRBV7-3	TRBJ2-2	CASSLKFGAGPNTGELFF	TGTGCCAGCAGCTTAAAGTTTGGGGCGGGACCTAACACCGGGGAGCTGTTTTTT
-	-	TRBV5-4	TRBJ2-3	CASSLNPQGQDTQYF	TGTGCCAGCAGCTTAAATCCCCAGGGGCAAGATACGCAGTATTTT
-	TRBD1	TRBV10-1	TRBJ1-1	CADSRGRGFGNTEAFF	TGCGCCGATTCCAGGGGGCGCGGATTTGGGAACACTGAAGCTTTCTTT
-	-	TRBV19	TRBJ2-7	CASSMAGGSYEQYF	TGTGCCAGTAGTATGGCAGGGGGGTCCTACGAGCAGTACTTC
-	-	TRBV19	TRBJ1-6	CASNGGNSPLHF	TGTGCCAGTAATGGCGGAAATTCACCCCTCCACTTT
-	-	TRBV5-1	TRBJ2-5	CTSSLEKRGARETQYF	TGCACCAGCAGCTTGGAGAAACGGGGGGCGCGTGAGACCCAGTACTTC
-	TRBD1	TRBV24-1	TRBJ1-1	CATRGTGMNTEAFF	TGTGCCACCAGGGGGACAGGAATGAACACTGAAGCTTTCTTT
-	-	TRBV11-2	TRBJ2-4	CASSLLTGLNIQYF	TGTGCCAGCAGCCTTCTCACAGGGTTAAACATTCAGTACTTC
-	-	TRBV15	TRBJ1-2	CATSRHGGGVGNYGYTF	TGTGCCACCAGCAGACATGGGGGCGGCGTAGGGAACTATGGCTACACCTTC
-	-	TRBV3-1/TRBV3-2	TRBJ1-2	CASSQEGANYGYTF	TGTGCCAGCAGCCAAGAGGGGGCGAACTATGGCTACACCTTC
-	-	TRBV6-1	TRBJ1-5	CASSDRGQPQHF	TGTGCCAGCAGTGATCGAGGGCAGCCCCAGCATTTT
-	-	TRBV12-3/TRBV12-4	TRBJ2-7	CASSFPGYEQYF	TGTGCCAGCAGTTTTCCGGGCTACGAGCAGTACTTC
-	-	TRBV7-6	TRBJ1-4	CASSLDVVGEASEKLFF	TGTGCCAGCAGCTTAGATGTGGTGGGTGAGGCTAGCGAAAAACTGTTTTTT
few	-	TRBV27	TRBJ2-1	CASSTGTGQFF	TGTGCCAGCAGTACCGGGACTGGCCAGTTCTTC